One and the same sample provided the 27 T cell receptor beta chains below, sequenced in a study of blood T cells in healthy people across ages. Combining a sample-barcoded 5' primer with a J-beta primer mix, a second PCR ran for roughly 6 to 11 cycles. TCRdb used MiXCR to reprocess the 5' RACE reads, holding one entry per CDR3 protein. The data hold hundreds of thousands of distinct CDR3 sequences, with more than 20% observed a single time. Separately, the same data were catalogued under a study of T cells of mothers and their children.

Sequences were obtained from blood. All receptors come from a boy between 10 and 17 years old in good health.

V gene TRBV21-1 combines with J gene TRBJ2-1; the table assigns TRBD2, which was not confirmed against the DNA. TRBV21-1 is a recognized pseudogene. This CDR3 is 15 amino acids long. The CDR3, as DNA: TGTGCCAGCAGCAATTCTCTAGCGGGAGCGACTGAGCAGTTCTTC. Protein sequence: CASSNSLAGATEQFF.

The rearrangement joins TRBV2 to TRBJ2-7; TRBD1 might be the D (5 bases). V gave up 5 bases and J gave up 3 bases, with 8 bases separating them. The CDR3 totals 12 residues. Germline CDR1 SNHLY, CDR2 FYNNEI. The CDR3, as DNA: TGTGCCAGCAGTACGACAGACTACGAGCAGTACTTC. Its protein product is CASSTTDYEQYF.

The chain recombines TRBV25-1 with TRBJ2-2; D ambiguous. V was trimmed by 7 bases and J by 0 bases, leaving 6 bases between them. CDR3 size: 13 residues. CDR1 and CDR2 from the germline V gene are MGHDK and SYGVNS. CDR3 in amino acids: CASNGANTGELFF. DNA for the CDR3: TGTGCCAGCAATGGAGCGAACACCGGGGAGCTGTTTTTT.

This rearrangement joins TRBV20-1 to TRBJ1-5; D is undetermined. V shed 3 bases and J shed 0 bases, with 6 bases lying between them. This CDR3 spans 13 amino acids. Germline CDR1 reads DFQATT; CDR2 reads SNEGSKA (reference sequence). The CDR3 is CSASPLSNQPQHF. The CDR3 coding sequence is TGCAGTGCTAGTCCACTTAGCAATCAGCCCCAGCATTTT.

This rearrangement joins TRBV5-6 to TRBJ2-5, with D perhaps TRBD1 or TRBD2 (6 bases each). This CDR3 has 15 residues. Germline lookup yields CDR1 SGHDT and CDR2 YYEEEE. V lost 2 bases and J 4 bases, leaving 15 bases between the germline ends. The CDR3 DNA follows: TGTGCCAGCAGCTTCGCCGGGGGCGAGGGAGAGACCCAGTACTTC. Protein: CASSFAGGEGETQYF.

The chain employs TRBV27 and TRBJ2-4, with 9 bases that match TRBD1. The V gene end was trimmed by 2 bases and the J gene end by 10 bases; junction bases not matched to a gene: 15. The CDR3 covers 17 residues. Germline CDR1 reads MNHEY; CDR2 reads SMNVEV (reference sequence). The CDR3 loop reads CASSLVPGQGSVGIQYF. The CDR3, as DNA: TGTGCCAGCAGTTTAGTCCCGGGACAGGGCTCGGTGGGGATTCAGTACTTC.

The gene calls are TRBV29-1 and TRBJ2-5; a weak D match, TRBD1 (5 bases). CDR3 length: 13 amino acids. Germline-derived CDR1 and CDR2 are SQVTM and ANQGSEA. Trimming stripped 6 bases from V and 0 bases from J, with 11 bases between. In DNA, the CDR3 is TGCAGCGTCGGGCGACAGTACCAAGAGACCCAGTACTTC. Translating gives CSVGRQYQETQYF.

This chain's CDR3 is CASSLGGKTTDTQYF. As DNA, the CDR3 is TGCGCCAGCAGCTTGGGGGGAAAGACCACAGATACGCAGTATTTT. The rearrangement links TRBV5-1 to TRBJ2-3, with D unclear. With 0 bases removed from V and 2 bases from J, the gap between germline ends came to 10 bases. Germline assignment: CDR1 SGHRS and CDR2 YFSETQ. This CDR3 has 15 residues. Full variable domain (missing parts from reference TRBV5-1 and TRBJ2-3): KAGVTQTPRYLIKTRGQQVTLSCSPISGHRSVSWYQQTPGQGLQFLFEYFSETQRNKGNFPGRFSGRQFSNSRSEMNVSTLELGDSALYLCASSLGGKTTDTQYFGPGTRLTVL.

This clonotype was observed a few times. The chain has TRBV29-1 and TRBJ2-5; perhaps TRBD1 as D (5 bases). CDR3 length: 17 amino acids. Germline values: CDR1 SQVTM, CDR2 ANQGSEA. The V and J ends lost 2 bases and 3 bases respectively, with 22 bases between them. CDR3 nucleotides: TGCAGCGTTGAATTGTCAGGGCTGGGCGATGATAAAGAGACCCAGTACTTC. Its translation is CSVELSGLGDDKETQYF.

V and J are TRBV29-1 and TRBJ2-7; 7 bases fit TRBD2. Germline V CDR1 and CDR2: SQVTM, ANQGSEA. With 5 bases clipped from V and 2 bases from J, the junction kept 6 bases outside the gene matches. CDR3 length: 13 residues. For the CDR3, the DNA is TGCAGCGTTTCGGCTAGCGGAACCTACGAGCAGTACTTC. This translates into CSVSASGTYEQYF.

The rearrangement uses TRBV5-1 and TRBJ2-5; D may be TRBD1 or TRBD2 (5 bases each). Gene TRBJ2-7 matches the end of the DNA better, so the J call may be wrong. The CDR3 is 16 residues long. Germline V lookup: CDR1 SGHRS, CDR2 YFSETQ. The CDR3 sequence: CASSYSMGVGVHEQYF. CDR3 in DNA: TGCGCCAGCAGCTACTCTATGGGGGTGGGCGTCCACGAGCAGTACTTC.

The V call is TRBV4-1, the J call TRBJ2-3; tentative D call: TRBD2 (6 bases). V was shortened by 0 bases and J by 2 bases, with 15 bases between the two germline ends. Looked up from germline, CDR1 is MGHRA and CDR2 is YSYEKL. The length of the CDR3 is 17 residues. CDR3 nucleotides: TGCGCCAGCAGCCAAGATTCCGCTAGCGTCTTCACAGATACGCAGTATTTT. It is translated as CASSQDSASVFTDTQYF.

The chain uses TRBV2 and TRBJ2-5; the D gene is possibly TRBD1 (6 bases). The tail of the sequence fits TRBJ2-1 better, so the J call may be wrong. Germline CDR1 is SNHLY and CDR2 is FYNNEI. The CDR3 covers 12 residues. The CDR3: CASSAGDNEQFF. The CDR3 DNA is TGTGCCAGCAGCGCAGGGGACAATGAGCAGTTCTTC.

V gene TRBV6-2 or TRBV6-3 combines with J gene TRBJ2-5, with a weak D call TRBD2 (6 bases). With 3 bases removed from V and 5 bases from J, the gap between germline ends came to 13 bases. This CDR3 is 14 amino acids long. The germline gives CDR1 MNHEY, CDR2 SVGEGT. Here the CDR3 DNA reads TGTGCCAGCAGTTATACCGGGGGAGATGAGACCCAGTACTTC. Its protein product is CASSYTGGDETQYF.

This clonotype was counted only a few times. This chain joins TRBV19 and TRBJ2-5; D gene ambiguous. This CDR3 is 18 amino acids long. V was pared by 3 bases and J by 2 bases, with 22 bases between. CDR1 and CDR2 (germline): LNHDA, SQIVND (reference sequence). Written as DNA, the CDR3 is TGTGCCAGTAGTATGAGGCAACCGCTGACGAATTCTCAAGAGACCCAGTACTTC. Protein sequence: CASSMRQPLTNSQETQYF.

The DNA for the CDR3 is TGCGCCAGCAGCCAGAGCCGCGGTTGGGAGACCCAGTACTTC. Protein sequence: CASSQSRGWETQYF. The genes are TRBV4-1 and TRBJ2-5; D gene uncertain. Trimming removed 3 bases at V and 5 bases at J, with 13 bases between. The germline CDR1 and CDR2 sequences are MGHRA and YSYEKL. The CDR3 contains 14 residues.

The rearrangement joins TRBV19 to TRBJ2-1, with D maybe TRBD2 (6 bases). The V end lost 3 bases, the J end lost 1 base, and 22 bases lay between the germline ends. This CDR3 has 19 residues. The V gene's germline CDR1 is LNHDA and CDR2 SQIVND (reference sequence). CDR3: CASSIAWYRRGRSYNEQFF. CDR3 DNA sequence: TGTGCCAGTAGTATTGCCTGGTATCGGCGGGGTCGATCCTACAATGAGCAGTTCTTC.

The rearrangement joins TRBV28 to TRBJ2-5; TRBD1 or TRBD2 may be the D gene (5 bases each). The tail of the sequence fits TRBJ2-7 better, so the J call may be wrong. This CDR3 region has 12 residues. Per the germline V gene, CDR1 is MDHEN and CDR2 is SYDVKM. This CDR3 reads CASAGRTYEQYF. CDR3 DNA: TGTGCCAGTGCAGGGAGAACCTACGAGCAGTACTTC.

The chain has TRBV29-1 and TRBJ1-2; D gene unclear. Trimming took 5 bases from V and 8 from J, leaving 9 bases between them. The CDR3 is made up of 10 amino acids. The germline CDR1 and CDR2 sequences are SQVTM and ANQGSEA. The DNA for the CDR3 is TGCAGCGTTTTCGGTGAAGGCTACACCTTC. Protein product: CSVFGEGYTF. The complete variable domain, with remaining parts taken from reference TRBV29-1 and TRBJ1-2, reads SAVISQKPSRDICQRGTSLTIQCQVDSQVTMMFWYRQQPGQSLTLIATANQGSEATYESGFVIDKFPISRPNLTFSTLTVSNMSPEDSSIYLCSVFGEGYTFGSGTRLTVV.

This clonotype was seen a handful of times. This chain connects TRBV2 to TRBJ2-2; D possibly corresponds to TRBD2 (6 bases). The CDR3 loop spans 16 amino acids. Germline lookup yields CDR1 SNHLY and CDR2 FYNNEI. V was cut by 5 bases and J by 3 bases, with 16 bases left in between. In DNA, the CDR3 is TGTGCCAGCAGTCGTTTGGCGGGGTCCGACACCGGGGAGCTGTTTTTT. This translates into CASSRLAGSDTGELFF.

The chain is built from TRBV11-2 and TRBJ2-5; D perhaps matches TRBD2 (6 bases). With the DNA end fitting TRBJ2-1 better, the J assignment may be wrong. CDR3 length: 17 amino acids. Germline V CDR1 and CDR2: SGHAT, FQNNGV. CDR3 bases: TGTGCCAGCAGCTTTGTCCCTCCGAGCGGGCGGAGCGATGAGCAGTTCTTC. Its translation is CASSFVPPSGRSDEQFF.

This clonotype has a handful of counts. The chain recombines TRBV12-3 or TRBV12-4 with TRBJ1-5; D gene ambiguous. V shed 8 bases and J shed 2 bases, with 7 bases lying between them. The CDR3 sequence is 12 residues long. Written as DNA, the CDR3 is TGTGCCAGCGAATCTGGCAATCAGCCCCAGCATTTT. This sequence encodes CASESGNQPQHF.

This clonotype was detected only a few times. This chain joins TRBV11-2 and TRBJ1-3; no clear D. The V gene's germline CDR1 is SGHAT and CDR2 FQNNGV. This CDR3 spans 14 amino acids. V lost 0 bases to trimming and J lost 5 bases, with 8 bases between them. The CDR3 loop is CASSLEAPRNTIYF. Here the CDR3 DNA reads TGTGCCAGCAGCTTAGAGGCTCCCCGAAACACCATATATTTT.

This clonotype was picked up a small number of times. The chain links TRBV11-2 to TRBJ2-1; D remains ambiguous. V was shortened by 0 bases and J by 6 bases, with 6 bases between the two germline ends. Germline V lookup: CDR1 SGHAT, CDR2 FQNNGV. The CDR3 is 13 residues long. CDR3: CASSLDFSNEQFF. CDR3 nucleotides: TGTGCCAGCAGCTTAGACTTCTCCAATGAGCAGTTCTTC.

This clonotype showed up many times. V is TRBV6-5 and J is TRBJ1-2, with 8 bases matching TRBD1. Germline V CDR1 and CDR2: MNHEY, SVGAGI. Trimming took 2 bases from V and 11 from J; bases not matched to a gene: 4. The length of the CDR3 is 12 residues. Written as DNA, the CDR3 is TGTGCCAGCAGTTACCGACAGGGGCCTTACACCTTC. Its protein is CASSYRQGPYTF.

This clonotype has more than one count but fewer than ten. This chain joins TRBV5-1 and TRBJ2-5; D perhaps matches TRBD2 (6 bases). The J call may be incorrect, as the DNA end agrees better with TRBJ2-1. Germline loops: CDR1 SGHRS, CDR2 YFSETQ. The CDR3 is made up of 17 amino acids. CDR3 nucleotides: TGCGCCAGCAGCTTGATTCTGGGCGGGAACCCGGGCAATGAGCAGTTCTTC. This gives the protein CASSLILGGNPGNEQFF.

The chain employs TRBV18 and TRBJ1-3; D unresolved. Trimming cost V 3 bases and J 3 bases, with 9 bases left between them. The CDR3 covers 14 residues. Germline CDR1 and CDR2: KGHSH and LQKENI. The CDR3, as DNA: TGTGCCAGCTCACCCGCTGGGGTTGGAAACACCATATATTTT. Amino acids: CASSPAGVGNTIYF.